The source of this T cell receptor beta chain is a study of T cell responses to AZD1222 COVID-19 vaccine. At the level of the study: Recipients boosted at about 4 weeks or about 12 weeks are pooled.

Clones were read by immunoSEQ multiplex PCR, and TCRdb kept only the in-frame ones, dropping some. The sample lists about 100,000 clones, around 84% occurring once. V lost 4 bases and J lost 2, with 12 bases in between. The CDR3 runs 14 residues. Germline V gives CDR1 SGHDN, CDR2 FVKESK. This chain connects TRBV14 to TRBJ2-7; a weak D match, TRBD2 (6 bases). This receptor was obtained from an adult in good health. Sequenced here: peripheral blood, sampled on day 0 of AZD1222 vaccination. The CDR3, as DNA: TGTGCCAGCAGCCCCTGGGAGGTACCCTACGAGCAGTACTTC. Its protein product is CASSPWEVPYEQYF.